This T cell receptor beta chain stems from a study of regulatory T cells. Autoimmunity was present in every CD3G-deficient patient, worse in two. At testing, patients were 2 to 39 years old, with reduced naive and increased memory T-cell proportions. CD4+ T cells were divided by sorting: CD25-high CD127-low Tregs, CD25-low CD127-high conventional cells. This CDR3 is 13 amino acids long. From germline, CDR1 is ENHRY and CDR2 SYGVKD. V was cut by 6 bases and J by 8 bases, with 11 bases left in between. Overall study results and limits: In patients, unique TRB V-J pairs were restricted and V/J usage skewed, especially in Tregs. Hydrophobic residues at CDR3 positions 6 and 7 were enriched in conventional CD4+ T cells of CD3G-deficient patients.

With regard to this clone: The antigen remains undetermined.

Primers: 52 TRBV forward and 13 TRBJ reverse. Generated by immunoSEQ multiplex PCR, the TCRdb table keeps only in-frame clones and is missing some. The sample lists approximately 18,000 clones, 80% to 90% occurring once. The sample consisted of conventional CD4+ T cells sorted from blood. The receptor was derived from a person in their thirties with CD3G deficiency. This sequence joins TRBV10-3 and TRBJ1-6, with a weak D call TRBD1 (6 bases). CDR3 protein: CAIRDGGHSPLHF. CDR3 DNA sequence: TGTGCCATCAGGGACGGGGGGCATTCACCCCTCCACTTT.